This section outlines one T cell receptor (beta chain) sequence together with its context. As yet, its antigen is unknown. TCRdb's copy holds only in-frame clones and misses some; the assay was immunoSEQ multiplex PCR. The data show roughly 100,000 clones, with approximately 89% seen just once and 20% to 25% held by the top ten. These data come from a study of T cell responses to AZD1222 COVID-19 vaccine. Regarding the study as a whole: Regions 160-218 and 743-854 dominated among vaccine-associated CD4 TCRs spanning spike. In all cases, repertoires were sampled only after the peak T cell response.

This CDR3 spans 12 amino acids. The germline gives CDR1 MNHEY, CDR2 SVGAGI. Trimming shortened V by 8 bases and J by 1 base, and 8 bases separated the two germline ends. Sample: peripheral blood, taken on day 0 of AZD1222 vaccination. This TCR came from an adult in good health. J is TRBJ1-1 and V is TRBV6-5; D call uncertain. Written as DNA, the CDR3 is TGTGCCAGCGGACGGCGGAACACTGAAGCTTTCTTT. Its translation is CASGRRNTEAFF.